These 29 T cell receptor beta chains came from one sample sequenced in a study of T cell responses to AZD1222 COVID-19 vaccine. Measured with immunoSEQ multiplex PCR; TCRdb has only the in-frame clones, and not every one. The repertoire holds approximately 150,000 clones, with approximately 92% as singletons. The sample was peripheral blood, taken on day 0 of AZD1222 vaccination. The origin of the receptors is an adult in good health.

A single count supports this clone. The genes are TRBV4-1 and TRBJ1-1, with D unclear. Trimming pared 1 base from V and 0 bases from J, leaving 9 bases between. CDR3 length equals 15 residues. Germline loops: CDR1 MGHRA, CDR2 YSYEKL. The CDR3 reads CASSQVLGMNTEAFF. As DNA, the CDR3 is TGCGCCAGCAGCCAAGTTCTGGGAATGAACACTGAAGCTTTCTTT.

This clone turned up a few times. At the DNA level, this CDR3 is encoded by other sequences in the same sample as well. The chain has TRBV10-3 and TRBJ1-2; D perhaps matches TRBD1 (5 bases). The germline CDR1 and CDR2 sequences are ENHRY and SYGVKD. The CDR3 length is 12 residues. V was trimmed by 3 bases and J by 3 bases, leaving 5 bases between them. The CDR3 sequence: CAISEGDYGYTF. The CDR3 DNA reads TGTGCCATCAGTGAAGGGGACTATGGCTACACCTTC.

The chain joins TRBV7-9 to TRBJ2-7; D gene uncertain. With 3 bases removed from V and 3 bases from J, the gap between germline ends came to 9 bases. Germline CDR1 SEHNR, CDR2 FQNEAQ (reference sequence). The CDR3 is 13 amino acids. The chain's CDR3 is CASSFGEHYEQYF. The CDR3 nucleotides read TGTGCCAGCAGCTTTGGCGAACACTACGAGCAGTACTTC.

CDR3 in amino acids: CASSESGSRPDTQYF. As DNA, the CDR3 is TGCGCCAGCAGTGAAAGCGGGAGTCGACCAGATACGCAGTATTTT. J is TRBJ2-3 and V is TRBV10-1; 8 bases map to TRBD2. This CDR3 is built from 15 residues. Per the germline V gene, CDR1 is WNHNN and CDR2 is SYGVQD (reference sequence). After removal of 3 bases from V and 4 bases from J, the junction contained 6 bases not matched to a gene.

Notes on this clone: Other DNA sequences in the same sample also yield this CDR3. The genes are TRBV9 and TRBJ2-7; no firm D call. CDR1 and CDR2 from the germline V gene are SGDLS and YYNGEE. V lost 3 bases to trimming and J lost 6 bases, with 7 bases between them. The CDR3 runs to 11 residues. The CDR3 loop reads CASSGLLEQYF. The DNA for the CDR3 is TGTGCCAGCAGCGGGCTCCTCGAGCAGTACTTC.

This rearrangement joins TRBV7-3 to TRBJ2-2, with D possibly TRBD2 on 5 matching bases. Between the trimmed V and J ends, which lost 6 bases and 4 bases, there was a span of 18 bases. CDR3 length: 16 amino acids. Germline CDR1 SGHTA, CDR2 FQGTGA. For the CDR3, the DNA is TGTGCCAGCAGTCAGGCGGGTTCGCGTCGCACCGGGGAGCTGTTTTTT. This encodes CASSQAGSRRTGELFF.

The rearrangement links TRBV3-1 (or the pseudogene TRBV3-2) to TRBJ2-2; 7 bases line up with TRBD2. Germline assignment: CDR1 LGHDT and CDR2 YNNKEL (reference sequence). The CDR3 is 16 residues long. V lost 2 bases, J lost 4 bases, and 7 bases stayed unmatched. The CDR3 DNA sequence: TGTGCCAGCAGCCAAAGGGTCCCGGGGGGCACCGGGGAGCTGTTTTTT. It is translated as CASSQRVPGGTGELFF.

The chain couples TRBV7-9 to TRBJ1-2; 9 nucleotides align to TRBD1. After removal of 1 base from V and 4 bases from J, the junction contained 4 bases not matched to a gene. This CDR3 spans 15 amino acids. Germline V lookup: CDR1 SEHNR, CDR2 FQNEAQ (reference sequence). The CDR3 DNA follows: TGTGCCAGCAGCTTAGGTGACAGGGGGTCCTATGGCTACACCTTC. As protein: CASSLGDRGSYGYTF.

The V call is TRBV3-1 (or the pseudogene TRBV3-2), the J call TRBJ1-2; TRBD1 aligns across 10 bases. The V and J ends lost 3 bases and 0 bases, in that order; junction bases with no gene match: 13. The CDR3 runs 19 residues. CDR1 and CDR2 (germline): LGHDT, YNNKEL (reference sequence). CDR3 loop: CASSHIPDRGYRANYGYTF. CDR3 sequence (DNA): TGTGCCAGCAGCCACATACCGGACAGGGGGTACCGAGCTAACTATGGCTACACCTTC.

DNA of the CDR3: TGCGCCAGCAGCCAAGAATATAGCGGGGGGGCCAGGGAGACCCAGTACTTC. Encoded protein: CASSQEYSGGARETQYF. The J gene is TRBJ2-5, the V gene TRBV4-3; 11 bases match TRBD2. V lost 0 bases to trimming and J lost 5 bases; unmatched junction nucleotides: 8. There are 17 residues in the CDR3. Germline-derived CDR1 and CDR2 are LGHNA and YSLEER.

This clone was recorded only once. The chain links TRBV3-1 (or the pseudogene TRBV3-2) to TRBJ1-4, with 9 bases matching TRBD1. V shed 5 bases, J shed 8 bases, and the junction held 9 bases outside the gene matches. The CDR3 has 15 residues. Germline loops: CDR1 LGHDT, CDR2 YNNKEL (reference sequence). The CDR3 nucleotides read TGTGCCAGCAGCATTCGACAGGGGGGGGGAGAAAAACTGTTTTTT. It encodes CASSIRQGGGEKLFF.

V gene TRBV2 combines with J gene TRBJ2-7; tentatively, D is TRBD2 (6 bases). CDR3 length equals 13 residues. With 8 bases removed from V and 13 bases from J, the gap between germline ends came to 24 bases. The germline CDR1 and CDR2 sequences are SNHLY and FYNNEI. The CDR3 region has the DNA TGTGCCAGCTTTGACTCTGGGGACTCGGGGGACTACTTC. Encoded protein: CASFDSGDSGDYF.

The chain has TRBV19 and TRBJ1-1; 7 positions agree with TRBD1. V trimming: 10 bases; J trimming: 1 base; junction bases outside the gene matches: 9. The length of the CDR3 is 14 residues. Looked up from germline, CDR1 is LNHDA and CDR2 is SQIVND (reference sequence). CDR3 bases: TGTGCCACCCCCAGGGGGGACGGGAACACTGAAGCTTTCTTT. It is translated as CATPRGDGNTEAFF.

The gene calls are TRBV4-3 and TRBJ2-6; TRBD1 matches 9 bases. Trimming took 0 bases from V and 4 from J; bases not matched to a gene: 13. The CDR3 has 20 amino acids. In germline, CDR1 is LGHNA, CDR2 YSLEER. CDR3 region: CASSQDPPGQGFSGANVLTF. The DNA for the CDR3 is TGCGCCAGCAGCCAAGACCCACCGGGACAGGGATTTTCGGGGGCCAACGTCCTGACTTTC.

This clone showed up just a few times. The gene calls are TRBV5-1 and TRBJ2-3; no firm D call. The CDR3 is 15 amino acids. Trimming stripped 2 bases from V and 2 bases from J, with 12 bases between. The germline V gene has CDR1 SGHRS and CDR2 YFSETQ. The CDR3 loop reads CASSFYRTNTDTQYF. The CDR3 nucleotides are TGCGCCAGCAGCTTCTACAGAACGAACACAGATACGCAGTATTTT. Filled out from reference TRBV5-1 and TRBJ2-3, the complete variable domain reads KAGVTQTPRYLIKTRGQQVTLSCSPISGHRSVSWYQQTPGQGLQFLFEYFSETQRNKGNFPGRFSGRQFSNSRSEMNVSTLELGDSALYLCASSFYRTNTDTQYFGPGTRLTVL.

The rearrangement uses TRBV27 and TRBJ2-3; 13 bases are shared with TRBD2. Germline V gives CDR1 MNHEY, CDR2 SMNVEV (reference sequence). J was trimmed by 0 bases and V by 1 base; bases with no gene match: 4. The CDR3 length is 18 residues. CDR3 coding DNA: TGTGCCAGCAGTTTATGGGGGACTAGCGGGATCAGCACAGATACGCAGTATTTT. Translation: CASSLWGTSGISTDTQYF.

The chain links TRBV13 to TRBJ1-6; D possibly corresponds to TRBD1 (6 bases). CDR1 is PRHDT, CDR2 FYEKMQ, per germline (reference sequence). The V end was cut by 5 bases, the J end by 7 bases, with 12 bases between. The CDR3 has 14 residues. The CDR3 protein is CASSARQGNSPLHF. CDR3 DNA sequence: TGTGCCAGCAGCGCTCGGCAGGGGAATTCACCCCTCCACTTT.

The chain links TRBV5-1 to TRBJ2-3; 10 nucleotides agree with TRBD1. Germline CDR1 is SGHRS and CDR2 is YFSETQ. The CDR3 sequence is 15 residues long. V lost 4 bases and J lost 1; bases outside the gene matches: 3. The CDR3 here is CASSIGQGGTDTQYF. The CDR3 DNA sequence: TGCGCCAGCAGCATCGGACAGGGGGGCACAGATACGCAGTATTTT.

The CDR3 nucleotides are TGTGCCAGCAGCTTAGAACGGAACACTGAAGCTTTCTTT. Translating gives CASSLERNTEAFF. This chain uses TRBV11-2 with TRBJ1-1; D gene ambiguous. CDR1 is SGHAT, CDR2 FQNNGV, per germline. Trimming removed 0 bases from V and 1 base from J, with 3 bases in between. The CDR3 is made up of 13 amino acids. Complete variable domain (other parts from reference TRBV11-2 and TRBJ1-1): EAGVAQSPRYKIIEKRQSVAFWCNPISGHATLYWYQQILGQGPKLLIQFQNNGVVDDSQLPKDRFSAERLKGVDSTLKIQPAKLEDSAVYLCASSLERNTEAFFGQGTRLTVV.

This clone has more than one count but fewer than ten. This sequence joins TRBV7-9 and TRBJ1-1; 7 positions agree with TRBD1. CDR1 is SEHNR, CDR2 FQNEAQ, per germline (reference sequence). The CDR3 has 14 residues. Unmatched junction bases numbered 3, after V lost 5 bases and J lost 0 bases. The CDR3 protein is CASSGGQVNTEAFF. CDR3 bases: TGTGCCAGCAGCGGAGGACAGGTGAACACTGAAGCTTTCTTT. Based on the CDR3 plus reference TRBV7-9 and TRBJ1-1, the full variable domain is DTGVSQNPRHKITKRGQNVTFRCDPISEHNRLYWYRQTLGQGPEFLTYFQNEAQLEKSRLLSDRFSAERPKGSFSTLEIQRTEQGDSAMYLCASSGGQVNTEAFFGQGTRLTVV.

The chain links TRBV20-1 to TRBJ2-7; TRBD2 agrees at 9 bases. Trimming cost V 3 bases and J 0 bases; bases outside gene matches: 12. The CDR3 spans 17 residues. Germline-derived CDR1 and CDR2 are DFQATT and SNEGSKA (reference sequence). The CDR3, as DNA: TGCAGTGCTAGTCTTACTCGCGGACTAGCGCGCTCCTACGAGCAGTACTTC. The encoded protein is CSASLTRGLARSYEQYF.

This chain connects TRBV30 to TRBJ2-7, with D tentatively TRBD2 (5 bases). V was trimmed by 1 base and J by 2 bases, leaving 15 bases between them. The CDR3 contains 15 residues. The germline CDR1 and CDR2 sequences are GTSNPN and SVGIG (reference sequence). This CDR3 is CAWSGADWAAYEQYF. Here the CDR3 DNA reads TGTGCCTGGAGTGGAGCGGACTGGGCCGCCTACGAGCAGTACTTC.

J is TRBJ1-4 and V is TRBV5-1, with D unclear. In germline, CDR1 is SGHRS, CDR2 YFSETQ. This CDR3 contains 14 residues. V was shortened by 5 bases and J by 5 bases, with 13 bases between the two germline ends. The CDR3 DNA follows: TGCGCCAGCAGGAGATTTGGTCTCAATGAAAAACTGTTTTTT. Its protein is CASRRFGLNEKLFF.

This chain joins TRBV18 and TRBJ1-2, with D unclear. In germline, CDR1 is KGHSH, CDR2 LQKENI. Trimming left V 3 bases short and J 8 bases short, with 19 bases between. This CDR3 comprises 15 residues. CDR3 protein: CASSPSAEDLWGYTF. The CDR3 DNA is TGTGCCAGCTCACCGTCGGCAGAGGACCTCTGGGGCTACACCTTC.

V and J are TRBV2 and TRBJ1-1; maybe TRBD1 (5 bases). CDR1 and CDR2 (germline): SNHLY, FYNNEI. V was cut by 4 bases and J by 0 bases, with 9 bases left in between. This CDR3 is 14 amino acids long. The CDR3 is CASSVLGLNTEAFF. CDR3 coding DNA: TGTGCCAGCAGTGTCTTGGGACTGAACACTGAAGCTTTCTTT.

V gene TRBV2 combines with J gene TRBJ1-4; D is undetermined. Per germline, CDR1 SNHLY and CDR2 FYNNEI. Trimming removed 4 bases at V and 0 bases at J, with 6 bases between. This CDR3 has 14 residues. CDR3 in DNA: TGTGCCAGCAGTGCCCCTGCAACTAATGAAAAACTGTTTTTT. It codes for CASSAPATNEKLFF. The variable domain in full, completed from reference TRBV2 and TRBJ1-4, reads EPEVTQTPSHQVTQMGQEVILRCVPISNHLYFYWYRQILGQKVEFLVSFYNNEISEKSEIFDDQFSVERPDGSNFTLKIRSTKLEDSAMYFCASSAPATNEKLFFGSGTQLSVL.

This sequence joins TRBV10-1 and TRBJ2-7, with D unclear. In germline, CDR1 is WNHNN, CDR2 SYGVQD (reference sequence). The ends were cut back, 9 bases at V and 1 base at J, with 13 bases in the middle. This CDR3 comprises 13 residues. CDR3: CARWGLRSYEQYF. CDR3 nucleotides: TGCGCCAGATGGGGTCTTCGGTCCTACGAGCAGTACTTC.

The chain is built from TRBV30 and TRBJ1-5; 11 bases are a match to TRBD1. This CDR3 region has 15 residues. J gave up 6 bases and V 3 bases, and 7 bases lay outside the gene matches. Looked up from germline, CDR1 is GTSNPN and CDR2 is SVGIG (reference sequence). The CDR3 is CAWSQGTGGFQPQHF. The CDR3 nucleotides are TGTGCCTGGAGCCAAGGGACAGGGGGTTTTCAGCCCCAGCATTTT.

The chain is built from TRBV6-5 and TRBJ1-2; 9 positions match TRBD1. J was trimmed by 5 bases and V by 6 bases; bases with no gene match: 7. The CDR3 has 14 residues. In germline, CDR1 is MNHEY, CDR2 SVGAGI. The CDR3: CASRGTGGLYGYTF. The CDR3 DNA reads TGTGCCAGCAGGGGCACAGGGGGCCTGTATGGCTACACCTTC.